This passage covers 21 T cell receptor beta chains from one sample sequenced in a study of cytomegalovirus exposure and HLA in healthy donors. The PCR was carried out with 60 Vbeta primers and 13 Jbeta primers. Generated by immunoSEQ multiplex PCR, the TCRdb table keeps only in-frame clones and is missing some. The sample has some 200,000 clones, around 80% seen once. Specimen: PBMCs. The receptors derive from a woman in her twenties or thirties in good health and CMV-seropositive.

The CDR3 DNA is TGTGCCAGCTCACCTCCCGGGAATGGATATGGCTACACCTTC. This translates into CASSPPGNGYGYTF. This chain links TRBV18 with TRBJ1-2; no clear D gene. In germline, CDR1 is KGHSH, CDR2 LQKENI. This CDR3 contains 14 residues. Trimming pared 3 bases from V and 5 bases from J, leaving 13 bases between. The full variable domain, completed using reference TRBV18 and TRBJ1-2, is NAGVMQNPRHLVRRRGQEARLRCSPMKGHSHVYWYRQLPEEGLKFMVYLQKENIIDESGMPKERFSAEFPKEGPSILRIQQVVRGDSAAYFCASSPPGNGYGYTFGSGTRLTVV.

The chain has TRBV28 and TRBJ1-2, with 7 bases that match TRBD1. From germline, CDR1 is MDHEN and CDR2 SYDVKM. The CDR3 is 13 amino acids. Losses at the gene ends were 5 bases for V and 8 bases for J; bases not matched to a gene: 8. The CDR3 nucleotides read TGTGCCAGCAGTCCTGACAGGGTGGGGGGCTACACCTTC. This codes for CASSPDRVGGYTF.

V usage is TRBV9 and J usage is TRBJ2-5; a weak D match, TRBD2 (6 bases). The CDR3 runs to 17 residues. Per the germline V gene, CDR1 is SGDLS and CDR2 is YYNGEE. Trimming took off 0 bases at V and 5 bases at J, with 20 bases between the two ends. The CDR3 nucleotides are TGTGCCAGCAGCGTAGGCAGAACGGGGGAGTTACGGGAGACCCAGTACTTC. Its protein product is CASSVGRTGELRETQYF.

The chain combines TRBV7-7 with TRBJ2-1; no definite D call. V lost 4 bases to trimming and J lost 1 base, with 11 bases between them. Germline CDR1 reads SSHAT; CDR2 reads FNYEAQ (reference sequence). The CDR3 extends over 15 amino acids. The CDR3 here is CASSSGYTSYNEQFF. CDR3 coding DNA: TGTGCCAGCAGCTCCGGGTACACTTCCTACAATGAGCAGTTCTTC.

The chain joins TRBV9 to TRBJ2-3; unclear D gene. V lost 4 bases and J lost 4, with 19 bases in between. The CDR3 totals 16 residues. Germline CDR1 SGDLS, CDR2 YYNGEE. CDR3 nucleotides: TGTGCCAGCAGCCTCTCCACGGGTCTACCAGCAGATACGCAGTATTTT. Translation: CASSLSTGLPADTQYF.

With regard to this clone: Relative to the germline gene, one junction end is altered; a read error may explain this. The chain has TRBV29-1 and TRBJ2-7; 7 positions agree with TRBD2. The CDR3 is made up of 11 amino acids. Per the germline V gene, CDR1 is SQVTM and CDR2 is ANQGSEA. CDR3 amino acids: CSVEDRDYIIF. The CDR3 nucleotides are TGCAGCGTTGAGGACCGGGACTATATCATCTTC.

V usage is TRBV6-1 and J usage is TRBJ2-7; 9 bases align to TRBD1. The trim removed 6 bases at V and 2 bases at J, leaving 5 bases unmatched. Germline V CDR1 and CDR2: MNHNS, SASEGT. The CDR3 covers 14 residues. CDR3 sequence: CASRMDRGAYEQYF. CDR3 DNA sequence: TGTGCCAGCAGGATGGACAGGGGCGCCTACGAGCAGTACTTC.

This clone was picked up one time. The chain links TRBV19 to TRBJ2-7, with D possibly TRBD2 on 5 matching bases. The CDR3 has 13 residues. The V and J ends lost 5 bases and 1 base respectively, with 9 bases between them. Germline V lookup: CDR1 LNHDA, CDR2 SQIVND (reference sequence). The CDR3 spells CASSEGRSYEQYF. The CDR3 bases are TGTGCCAGTAGTGAGGGAAGGTCCTACGAGCAGTACTTC.

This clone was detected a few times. The CDR3 nucleotides read TGTGCCAGTAGTATCGGACAGGTCCCTAACTATGGCTACACCTTC. It encodes CASSIGQVPNYGYTF. The rearrangement uses TRBV19 and TRBJ1-2, with 7 bases that match TRBD1. The CDR3 spans 15 residues. After removal of 3 bases from V and 0 bases from J, the junction contained 4 bases not matched to a gene. Germline V gene sequence: CDR1 LNHDA, CDR2 SQIVND (reference sequence). The entire variable domain, with the rest obtained from reference TRBV19 and TRBJ1-2, is as follows: DGGITQSPKYLFRKEGQNVTLSCEQNLNHDAMYWYRQDPGQGLRLIYYSQIVNDFQKGDIAEGYSVSREKKESFPLTVTSAQKNPTAFYLCASSIGQVPNYGYTFGSGTRLTVV.

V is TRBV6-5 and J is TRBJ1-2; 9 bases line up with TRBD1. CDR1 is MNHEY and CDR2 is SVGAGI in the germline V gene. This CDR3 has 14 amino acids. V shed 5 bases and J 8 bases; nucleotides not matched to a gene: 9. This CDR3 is CASSKLSGTGGYTF. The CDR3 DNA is TGTGCCAGCAGTAAACTGTCCGGGACAGGGGGCTACACCTTC.

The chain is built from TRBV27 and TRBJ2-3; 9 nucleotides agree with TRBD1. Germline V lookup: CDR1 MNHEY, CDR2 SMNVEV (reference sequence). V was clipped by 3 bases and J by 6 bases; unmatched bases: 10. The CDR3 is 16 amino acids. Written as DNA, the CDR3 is TGTGCCAGCAGTTTCCTCCGGGACAGGGATATGGATACGCAGTATTTT. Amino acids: CASSFLRDRDMDTQYF.

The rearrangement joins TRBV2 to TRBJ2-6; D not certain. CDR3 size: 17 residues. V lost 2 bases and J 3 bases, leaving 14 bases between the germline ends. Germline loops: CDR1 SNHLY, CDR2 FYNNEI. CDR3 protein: CASSESQAAGGANVLTF. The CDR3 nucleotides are TGTGCCAGCAGTGAATCTCAGGCTGCAGGTGGGGCCAACGTCCTGACTTTC.

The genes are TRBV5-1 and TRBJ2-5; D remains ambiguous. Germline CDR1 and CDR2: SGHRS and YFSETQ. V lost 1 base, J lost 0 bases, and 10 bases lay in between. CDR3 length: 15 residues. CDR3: CASSLSTANQETQYF. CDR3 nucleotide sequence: TGCGCCAGCAGCTTGTCCACAGCAAACCAAGAGACCCAGTACTTC.

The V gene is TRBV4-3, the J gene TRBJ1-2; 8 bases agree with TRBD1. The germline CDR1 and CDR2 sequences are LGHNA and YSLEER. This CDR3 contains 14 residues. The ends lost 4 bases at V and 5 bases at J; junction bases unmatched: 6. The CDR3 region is CASSLGTGVYGYTF. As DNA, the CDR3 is TGCGCCAGCAGCCTCGGGACAGGCGTGTATGGCTACACCTTC.

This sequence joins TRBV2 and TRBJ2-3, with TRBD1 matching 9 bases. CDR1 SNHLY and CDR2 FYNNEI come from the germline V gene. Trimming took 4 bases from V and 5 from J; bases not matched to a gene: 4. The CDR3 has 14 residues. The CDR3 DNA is TGTGCCAGCAGTGCAACAGGGGGCGGAGATACGCAGTATTTT. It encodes CASSATGGGDTQYF.

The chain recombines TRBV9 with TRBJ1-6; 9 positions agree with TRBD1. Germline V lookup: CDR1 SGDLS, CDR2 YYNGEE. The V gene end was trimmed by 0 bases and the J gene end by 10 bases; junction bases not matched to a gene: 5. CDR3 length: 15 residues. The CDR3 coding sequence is TGTGCCAGCAGCGTAGATACGGACAGGGGCTCACCCCTCCACTTT. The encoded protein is CASSVDTDRGSPLHF.

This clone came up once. The CDR3 sequence is CASSVVDNTDTQYF. The CDR3 DNA reads TGTGCCAGCAGCGTAGTAGACAACACAGATACGCAGTATTTT. The J gene is TRBJ2-3, the V gene TRBV9, with unresolved D. CDR3 length equals 14 residues. Germline loops: CDR1 SGDLS, CDR2 YYNGEE. V was shortened by 0 bases and J by 2 bases, with 7 bases between the two germline ends.

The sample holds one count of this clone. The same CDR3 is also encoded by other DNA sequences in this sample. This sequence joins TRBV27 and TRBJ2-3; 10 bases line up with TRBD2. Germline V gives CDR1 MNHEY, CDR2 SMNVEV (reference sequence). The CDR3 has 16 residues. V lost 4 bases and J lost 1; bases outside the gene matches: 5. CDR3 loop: CASSSLAGEGTDTQYF. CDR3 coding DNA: TGTGCCAGCAGTTCGCTAGCGGGAGAGGGCACAGATACGCAGTATTTT.

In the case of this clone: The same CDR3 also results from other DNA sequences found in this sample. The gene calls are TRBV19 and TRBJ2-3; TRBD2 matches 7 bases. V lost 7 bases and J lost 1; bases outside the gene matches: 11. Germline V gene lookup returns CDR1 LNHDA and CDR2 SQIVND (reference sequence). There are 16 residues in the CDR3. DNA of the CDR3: TGTGCCAGTACCAAGCGGGACCCAGGCCGCACAGATACGCAGTATTTT. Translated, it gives CASTKRDPGRTDTQYF.

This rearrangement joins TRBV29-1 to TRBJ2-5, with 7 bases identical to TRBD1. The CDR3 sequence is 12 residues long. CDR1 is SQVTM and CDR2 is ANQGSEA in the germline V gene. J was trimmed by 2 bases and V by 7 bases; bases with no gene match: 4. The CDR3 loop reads CSAEQGQETQYF. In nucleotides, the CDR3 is TGCAGCGCGGAACAGGGGCAAGAGACCCAGTACTTC.

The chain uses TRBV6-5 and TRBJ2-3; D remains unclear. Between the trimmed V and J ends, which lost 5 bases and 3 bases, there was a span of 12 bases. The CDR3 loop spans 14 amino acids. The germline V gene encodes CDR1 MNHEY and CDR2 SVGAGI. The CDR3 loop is CASSEWQVTDTQYF. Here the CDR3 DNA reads TGTGCCAGCAGTGAGTGGCAGGTGACAGATACGCAGTATTTT.